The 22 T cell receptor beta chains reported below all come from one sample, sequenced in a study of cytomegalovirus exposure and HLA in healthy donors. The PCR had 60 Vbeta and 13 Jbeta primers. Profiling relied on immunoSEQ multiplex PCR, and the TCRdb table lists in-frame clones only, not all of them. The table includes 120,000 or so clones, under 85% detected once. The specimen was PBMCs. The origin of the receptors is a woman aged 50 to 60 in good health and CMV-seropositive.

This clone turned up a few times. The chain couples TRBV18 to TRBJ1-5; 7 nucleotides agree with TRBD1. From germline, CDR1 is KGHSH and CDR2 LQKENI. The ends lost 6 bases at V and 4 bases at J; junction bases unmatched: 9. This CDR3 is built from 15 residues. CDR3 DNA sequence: TGTGCCAGCTCGGACAGGTCCGGGAGAAATCAGCCCCAGCATTTT. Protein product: CASSDRSGRNQPQHF.

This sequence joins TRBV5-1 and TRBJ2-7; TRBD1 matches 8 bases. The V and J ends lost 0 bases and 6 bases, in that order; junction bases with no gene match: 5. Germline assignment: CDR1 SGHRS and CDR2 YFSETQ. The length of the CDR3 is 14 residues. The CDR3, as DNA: TGCGCCAGCAGCTTGGGACAGGGGTCAGTCGAGCAGTACTTC. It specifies CASSLGQGSVEQYF.

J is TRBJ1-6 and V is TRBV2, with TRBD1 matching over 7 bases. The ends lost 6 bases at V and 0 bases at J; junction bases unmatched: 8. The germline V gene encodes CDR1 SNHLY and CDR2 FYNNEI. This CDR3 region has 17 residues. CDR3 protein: CASRTGTAISYNSPLHF. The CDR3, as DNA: TGTGCCAGCAGGACCGGGACAGCTATCTCCTATAATTCACCCCTCCACTTT.

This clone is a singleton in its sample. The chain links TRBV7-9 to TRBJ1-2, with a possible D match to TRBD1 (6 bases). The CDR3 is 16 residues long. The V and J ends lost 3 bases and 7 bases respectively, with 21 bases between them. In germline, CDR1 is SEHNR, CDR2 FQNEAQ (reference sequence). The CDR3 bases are TGTGCCAGCAGCTTGCGTGCAGGGGACGAGGCTAGTGGCTACACCTTC. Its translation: CASSLRAGDEASGYTF.

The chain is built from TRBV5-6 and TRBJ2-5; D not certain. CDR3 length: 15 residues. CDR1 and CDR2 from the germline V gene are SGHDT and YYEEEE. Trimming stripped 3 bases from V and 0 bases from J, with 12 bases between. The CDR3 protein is CASSSDLEHQETQYF. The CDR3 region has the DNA TGTGCCAGCAGCTCCGATCTTGAGCACCAAGAGACCCAGTACTTC.

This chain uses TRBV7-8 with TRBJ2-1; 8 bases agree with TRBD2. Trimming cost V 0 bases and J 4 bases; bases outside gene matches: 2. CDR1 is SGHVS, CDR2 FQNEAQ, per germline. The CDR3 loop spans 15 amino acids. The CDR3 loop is CASSLALADYNEQFF. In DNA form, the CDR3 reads TGTGCCAGCAGCTTAGCACTAGCGGATTACAATGAGCAGTTCTTC.

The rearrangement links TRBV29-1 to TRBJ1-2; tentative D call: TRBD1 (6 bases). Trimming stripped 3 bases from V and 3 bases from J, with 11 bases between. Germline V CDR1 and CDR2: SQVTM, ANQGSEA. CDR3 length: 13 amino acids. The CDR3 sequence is CSVESRGHYGYTF. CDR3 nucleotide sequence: TGCAGCGTTGAGTCCAGGGGACACTATGGCTACACCTTC.

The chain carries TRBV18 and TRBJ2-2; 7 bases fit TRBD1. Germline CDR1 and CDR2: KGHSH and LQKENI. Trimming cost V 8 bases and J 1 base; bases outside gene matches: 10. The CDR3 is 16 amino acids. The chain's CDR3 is CASEGAYGMNTGELFF. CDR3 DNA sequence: TGTGCCAGCGAGGGGGCTTACGGAATGAACACCGGGGAGCTGTTTTTT.

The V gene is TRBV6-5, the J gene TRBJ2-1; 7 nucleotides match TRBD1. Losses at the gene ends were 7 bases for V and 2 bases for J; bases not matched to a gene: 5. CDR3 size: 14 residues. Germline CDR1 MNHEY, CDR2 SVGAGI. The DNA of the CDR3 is TGTGCCAGCATCCCGGGACAGCCCTACAATGAGCAGTTCTTC. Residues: CASIPGQPYNEQFF.

The CDR3 sequence: CASSLDGGGQPQHF. CDR3 nucleotides: TGTGCCAGCAGCTTAGACGGGGGGGGGCAGCCCCAGCATTTT. The genes are TRBV7-2 and TRBJ1-5, with a tentative D call TRBD1 (5 bases). The V gene's germline CDR1 is SGHTA and CDR2 FQGNSA. The V and J ends lost 1 base and 7 bases respectively, with 11 bases between them. This CDR3 region has 14 residues. Full variable domain (outside the CDR3, taken from reference TRBV7-2 and TRBJ1-5): GAGVSQSPSNKVTEKGKDVELRCDPISGHTALYWYRQSLGQGLEFLIYFQGNSAPDKSGLPSDRFSAERTGGSVSTLTIQRTQQEDSAVYLCASSLDGGGQPQHFGDGTRLSIL.

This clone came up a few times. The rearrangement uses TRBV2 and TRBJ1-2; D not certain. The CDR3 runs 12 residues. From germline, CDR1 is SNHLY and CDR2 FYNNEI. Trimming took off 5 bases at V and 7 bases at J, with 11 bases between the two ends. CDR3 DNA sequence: TGTGCCAGCAGTTCAGGTGTGGTTGGCTACACCTTC. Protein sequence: CASSSGVVGYTF.

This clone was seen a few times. CDR3 in amino acids: CATSRGEEEKLFF. The CDR3 DNA follows: TGTGCCACCAGCAGAGGGGAGGAGGAAAAACTGTTTTTT. The chain employs TRBV15 and TRBJ1-4; D is unresolved. The V gene lost 1 base and the J gene lost 8 bases, with 8 bases spanning the gap. This CDR3 has 13 residues. CDR1 and CDR2 from the germline V gene are LNHNV and YYDKDF (reference sequence).

The CDR3 loop is CASIDGTRRGLEQFF. Here the CDR3 DNA reads TGTGCCAGCATCGACGGGACTAGACGGGGTCTTGAGCAGTTCTTC. The V call is TRBV18, the J call TRBJ2-1; TRBD2 aligns across 8 bases. After removal of 8 bases from V and 9 bases from J, the junction contained 15 bases not matched to a gene. Germline-derived CDR1 and CDR2 are KGHSH and LQKENI. CDR3 size: 15 residues.

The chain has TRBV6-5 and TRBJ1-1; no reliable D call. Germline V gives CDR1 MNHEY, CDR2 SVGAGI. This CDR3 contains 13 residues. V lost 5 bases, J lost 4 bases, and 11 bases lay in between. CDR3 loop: CASSPGIGTEAFF. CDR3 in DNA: TGTGCCAGCAGTCCGGGGATTGGCACTGAAGCTTTCTTT.

The CDR3 region is CASSFRNNQPQHF. The CDR3 coding sequence is TGTGCCAGCAGTTTTAGAAACAATCAGCCCCAGCATTTT. The chain is built from TRBV6-5 and TRBJ1-5, with no clear D. Trimming took 4 bases from V and 3 from J, leaving 7 bases between them. Germline CDR1 and CDR2: MNHEY and SVGAGI. This CDR3 spans 13 amino acids.

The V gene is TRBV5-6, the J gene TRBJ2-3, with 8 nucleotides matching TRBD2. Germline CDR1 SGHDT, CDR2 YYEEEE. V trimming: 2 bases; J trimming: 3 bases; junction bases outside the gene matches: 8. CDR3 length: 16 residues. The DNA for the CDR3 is TGTGCCAGCAGCTTCCCTAGCGGGTCGGGGACAGATACGCAGTATTTT. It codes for CASSFPSGSGTDTQYF.

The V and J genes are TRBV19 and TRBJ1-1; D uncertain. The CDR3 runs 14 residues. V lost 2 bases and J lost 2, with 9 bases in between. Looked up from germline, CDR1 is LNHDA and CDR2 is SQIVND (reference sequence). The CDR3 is CASSISHFNTEAFF. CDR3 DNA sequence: TGTGCCAGTAGTATAAGTCACTTCAACACTGAAGCTTTCTTT.

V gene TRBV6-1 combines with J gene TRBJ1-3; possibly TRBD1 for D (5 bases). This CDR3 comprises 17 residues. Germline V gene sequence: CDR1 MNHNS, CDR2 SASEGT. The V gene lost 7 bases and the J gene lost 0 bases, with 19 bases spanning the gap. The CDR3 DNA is TGTGCCAGCACTGACCACGGGGGTCCGAGCTCTGGAAACACCATATATTTT. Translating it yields CASTDHGGPSSGNTIYF.

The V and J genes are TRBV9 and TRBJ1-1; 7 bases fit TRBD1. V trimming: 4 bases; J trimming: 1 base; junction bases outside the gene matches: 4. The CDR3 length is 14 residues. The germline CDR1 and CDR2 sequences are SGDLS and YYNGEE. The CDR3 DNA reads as TGTGCCAGCAGCACCTGGGACAGGAACACTGAAGCTTTCTTT. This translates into CASSTWDRNTEAFF.

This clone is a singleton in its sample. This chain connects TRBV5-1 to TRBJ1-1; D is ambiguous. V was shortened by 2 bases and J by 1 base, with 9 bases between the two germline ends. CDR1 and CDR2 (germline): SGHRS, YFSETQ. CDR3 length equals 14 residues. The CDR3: CASSLTPENTEAFF. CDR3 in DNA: TGCGCCAGCAGCTTAACGCCAGAGAACACTGAAGCTTTCTTT.

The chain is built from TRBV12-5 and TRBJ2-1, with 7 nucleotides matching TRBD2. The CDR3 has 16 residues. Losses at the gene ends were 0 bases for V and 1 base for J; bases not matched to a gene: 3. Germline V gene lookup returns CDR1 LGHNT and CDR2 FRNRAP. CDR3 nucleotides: TGTGCTAGTGGTTTGGTTGGCGGGGGATCCTACAATGAGCAGTTCTTC. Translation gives CASGLVGGGSYNEQFF.

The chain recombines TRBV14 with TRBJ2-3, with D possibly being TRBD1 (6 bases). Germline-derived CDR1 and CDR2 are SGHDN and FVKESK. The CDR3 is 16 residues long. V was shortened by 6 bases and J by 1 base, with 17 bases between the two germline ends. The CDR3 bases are TGTGCCAGCAGTCGAACCCGGGACACACGCACAGATACGCAGTATTTT. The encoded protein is CASSRTRDTRTDTQYF. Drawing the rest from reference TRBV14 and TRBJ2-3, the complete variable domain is EAGVTQFPSHSVIEKGQTVTLRCDPISGHDNLYWYRRVMGKEIKFLLHFVKESKQDESGMPNNRFLAERTGGTYSTLKVQPAELEDSGVYFCASSRTRDTRTDTQYFGPGTRLTVL.